This T cell receptor (beta chain) was retrieved from a study of cytomegalovirus exposure and HLA in healthy donors. Study summary: A previous analysis identified approximately 110 million unique TCR beta sequences derived from around 180 million T cells.

60 Vbeta and 13 Jbeta primers were used in PCR. Produced via immunoSEQ multiplex PCR; TCRdb's table is partial and in-frame only. The profile shows tens of thousands of clones, more than 75% of them singletons. The CDR3 contains 15 residues. The ends were cut back, 7 bases at V and 0 bases at J, with 14 bases in the middle. Germline CDR1 and CDR2: SGHRS and YFSETQ. Source material: PBMCs. The rearrangement joins TRBV5-1 to TRBJ2-1, with a tentative D call TRBD1 (5 bases). The TCR comes from a male donor in good health and CMV-seropositive. This CDR3 is CASHQGLLSYNEQFF. The CDR3 DNA reads TGCGCCAGCCATCAGGGCCTCCTCTCCTACAATGAGCAGTTCTTC.